This paragraph covers one T cell receptor beta chain sequence. The antigen remains undetermined. This sample is drawn from a study of T cell responses to AZD1222 COVID-19 vaccine. The study's findings and limits: Two AZD1222 administrations were followed by greater Spike-specific TCR breadth and depth. Among the donors, most were white British and more were female, and clonal diversity was possibly underestimated. Of spike-specific TCRs, nearly half reportedly target regions left unmutated in variants.

V gave up 6 bases and J gave up 2 bases, with 4 bases separating them. This CDR3 has 13 residues. Per the germline V gene, CDR1 is KGHDR and CDR2 is SFDVKD. Data came from immunoSEQ multiplex PCR; TCRdb stores just in-frame clones and leaves some out. The data hold more than 150,000 clones, with around 89% observed a single time. The V call is TRBV24-1, the J call TRBJ2-6; no definite D call. This sample comprised peripheral blood, obtained 28 days after the second AZD1222 dose. This TCR was recovered from an adult who received the AZD1222 COVID-19 vaccine. This CDR3 reads CATSLTGANVLTF. For the CDR3, the DNA is TGTGCCACCAGTCTGACTGGGGCCAACGTCCTGACTTTC.